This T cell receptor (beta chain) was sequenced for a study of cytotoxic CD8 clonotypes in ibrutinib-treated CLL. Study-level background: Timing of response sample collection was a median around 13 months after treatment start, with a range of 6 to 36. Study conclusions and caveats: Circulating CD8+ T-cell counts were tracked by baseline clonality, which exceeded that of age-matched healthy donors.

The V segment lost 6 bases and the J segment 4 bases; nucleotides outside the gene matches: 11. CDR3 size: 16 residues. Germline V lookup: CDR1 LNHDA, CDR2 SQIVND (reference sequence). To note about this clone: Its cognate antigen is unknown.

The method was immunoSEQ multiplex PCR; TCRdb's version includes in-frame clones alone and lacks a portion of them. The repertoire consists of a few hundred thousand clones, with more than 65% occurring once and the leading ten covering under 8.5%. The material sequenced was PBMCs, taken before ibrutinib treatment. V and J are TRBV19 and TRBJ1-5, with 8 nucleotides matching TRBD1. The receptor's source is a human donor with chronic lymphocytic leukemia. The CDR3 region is CASRLPRTGTNQPQHF. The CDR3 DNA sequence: TGTGCCAGTAGACTGCCCAGGACAGGGACAAATCAGCCCCAGCATTTT.